A single sample gave rise to the 18 T cell receptor beta chains below, sequenced in a study of CD8 T cells in ankylosing spondylitis listed by TCRdb under 2017. The library was built by means of 5' RACE. This sample was sequenced with an Illumina HiSeq 2500. In-frame beta chains were kept once TCRdb had trimmed the public reads at Q25 with fastp and called clones with MiXCR. Rows are combined by CDR3 protein, so each entry shows the most common genes and DNA. The sample table records some 130,000 distinct CDR3 sequences; 6% to 8.5% of these occur just once. The top ten hold 9.5% to 15% of the sample. Sequenced input: blood, either unsorted or a sorted T cell fraction (not recorded which). These receptors were collected from a female donor with ankylosing spondylitis or in good health (not recorded which).

This clonotype was seen many times. The chain employs TRBV5-1 and TRBJ1-6, with a tentative D call TRBD1 (5 bases). The length of the CDR3 is 15 residues. Germline V gene lookup returns CDR1 SGHRS and CDR2 YFSETQ. With 1 base removed from V and 10 bases from J, the gap between germline ends came to 15 bases. The CDR3 DNA reads TGCGCCAGCAGCTTGTTACAGGACGGAGGATCACCCCTCCACTTT. Translating gives CASSLLQDGGSPLHF.

At least ten counts were recorded for this clonotype. The chain is built from TRBV11-2 and TRBJ1-1; tentative D call: TRBD1 (6 bases). The germline gives CDR1 SGHAT, CDR2 FQNNGV. CDR3 length: 13 amino acids. V was pared by 7 bases and J by 4 bases, with 13 bases between. The CDR3 nucleotides read TGTGCCAGCAATCAGGGGTTTGGCACTGAAGCTTTCTTT. Translation gives CASNQGFGTEAFF.

This clonotype was observed many times. This chain uses TRBV5-1 with TRBJ1-1; no firm D call. Deletions cut 7 bases from V and 1 base from J, with 11 bases between. CDR1 SGHRS and CDR2 YFSETQ come from the germline V gene. The CDR3 length is 13 residues. CDR3 residues: CASFPPGNTEAFF. Here the CDR3 DNA reads TGCGCCAGCTTCCCCCCGGGGAACACTGAAGCTTTCTTT.

The chain recombines TRBV11-2 with TRBJ2-1; D may be TRBD1 (6 bases). Germline V gene data show CDR1 as SGHAT and CDR2 as FQNNGV. V was cut by 5 bases and J by 9 bases, with 23 bases left in between. The CDR3 runs to 16 residues. The CDR3 sequence: CASSPLGTSKGGEQFF. CDR3 nucleotide sequence: TGTGCCAGCAGCCCCCTCGGGACAAGTAAAGGAGGTGAGCAGTTCTTC.

This clonotype was seen at least ten times. This chain connects TRBV6-5 to TRBJ1-1; D ambiguous. Germline V lookup: CDR1 MNHEY, CDR2 SVGAGI. This CDR3 region has 14 residues. With 2 bases removed from V and 1 base from J, the gap between germline ends came to 8 bases. DNA of the CDR3: TGTGCCAGCAGTTACGTAATCCCGAACACTGAAGCTTTCTTT. Its protein is CASSYVIPNTEAFF.

This chain joins TRBV20-1 and TRBJ1-1; possibly TRBD1 for D (5 bases). Between the trimmed V and J ends, which lost 2 bases and 3 bases, there was a span of 16 bases. The CDR3 loop spans 15 amino acids. In germline, CDR1 is DFQATT, CDR2 SNEGSKA (reference sequence). CDR3 coding DNA: TGCAGTGCTAGATTCGGGGCCAAAGGTGACACTGAAGCTTTCTTT. Its protein product is CSARFGAKGDTEAFF.

The chain uses TRBV7-9 and TRBJ1-5; 7 nucleotides line up with TRBD1. Trimming removed 5 bases from V and 4 bases from J; junction bases left unmatched: 5. Germline assignment: CDR1 SEHNR and CDR2 FQNEAQ (reference sequence). The CDR3 consists of 14 residues. CDR3 in amino acids: CASSKDRENQPQHF. The CDR3 DNA reads TGTGCCAGCAGCAAAGACAGGGAGAATCAGCCCCAGCATTTT.

This clonotype was recorded many times. V is TRBV15 and J is TRBJ2-1, with D possibly matching TRBD1 (6 bases). V dropped 1 base and J dropped 6 bases, with 13 bases sitting between them. CDR3 length: 15 amino acids. Germline assignment: CDR1 LNHNV and CDR2 YYDKDF (reference sequence). The CDR3 nucleotides read TGTGCCACCAGCAGAGGACAGGCTTTAGGCAATGAGCAGTTCTTC. Translating gives CATSRGQALGNEQFF.

This clonotype was detected many times. The rearrangement joins TRBV9 to TRBJ1-1; 12 bases fit TRBD1. The ends lost 3 bases at V and 10 bases at J; junction bases unmatched: 7. The CDR3 runs to 14 residues. Germline V gene lookup returns CDR1 SGDLS and CDR2 YYNGEE. Written as DNA, the CDR3 is TGTGCCAGCAGCGCTCCGGGACAGGGGGCTGTAGCTTTCTTT. Its protein product is CASSAPGQGAVAFF.

This clonotype came up many times. The chain recombines TRBV20-1 with TRBJ2-5; 9 nucleotides align to TRBD2. The CDR3 runs 13 residues. V lost 2 bases to trimming and J lost 6 bases; unmatched junction nucleotides: 4. Germline CDR1 reads DFQATT; CDR2 reads SNEGSKA (reference sequence). CDR3 loop: CSARTSGRQTQYF. CDR3 DNA: TGCAGTGCTAGAACTAGCGGGCGACAGACCCAGTACTTC.

V usage is TRBV6-5 and J usage is TRBJ1-2; TRBD1 aligns across 7 bases. The ends lost 2 bases at V and 4 bases at J; junction bases unmatched: 4. Germline CDR1 MNHEY, CDR2 SVGAGI. The CDR3 is 14 amino acids. DNA of the CDR3: TGTGCCAGCAGTTACGACCGACAGGGCTATGGCTACACCTTC. Protein sequence: CASSYDRQGYGYTF.

This clonotype was seen repeatedly, ten times or more. V usage is TRBV12-3 or TRBV12-4 and J usage is TRBJ1-6; D perhaps matches TRBD1 (5 bases). There are 15 residues in the CDR3. V was trimmed by 5 bases and J by 8 bases, leaving 16 bases between them. The CDR3 region is CASSDTQGPDSPLHF. The CDR3 nucleotides read TGTGCCAGCAGTGATACCCAGGGTCCGGATTCACCCCTCCACTTT.

The V and J genes are TRBV11-1 and TRBJ2-7, with unresolved D. V was pared by 3 bases and J by 2 bases, with 17 bases between. Germline loops: CDR1 SGHAT, CDR2 FQDESV (reference sequence). This CDR3 region has 16 residues. The CDR3 region is CASSFSRAPRTYEQYF. The CDR3 coding sequence is TGTGCCAGCAGCTTCAGCCGGGCCCCGCGGACCTACGAGCAGTACTTC.

This clonotype was recorded many times. This chain uses TRBV18 with TRBJ2-3; TRBD1 aligns across 9 bases. V lost 2 bases and J lost 5; bases outside the gene matches: 2. The CDR3 totals 14 residues. The germline V gene has CDR1 KGHSH and CDR2 LQKENI. DNA of the CDR3: TGTGCCAGCTCACCAGACAGGGGGATAGATACGCAGTATTTT. Its protein product is CASSPDRGIDTQYF.

This clonotype has a count of ten or more. The CDR3 DNA reads TGTGCCAGCAGTCCCAACGGCCGCACAGATACGCAGTATTTT. Its protein is CASSPNGRTDTQYF. V gene TRBV12-3 or TRBV12-4 combines with J gene TRBJ2-3; D is undetermined. CDR3 length equals 14 residues. Trimming stripped 5 bases from V and 1 base from J, with 10 bases between.

This clonotype showed up many times. The V call is TRBV12-3 or TRBV12-4, the J call TRBJ1-1, with unresolved D. V shed 5 bases and J shed 0 bases, with 10 bases lying between them. CDR3 length equals 14 residues. CDR3 coding DNA: TGTGCCAGCAGTCAGCACCAATTGAACACTGAAGCTTTCTTT. As protein: CASSQHQLNTEAFF.

This clonotype was detected ten times or more. The chain employs TRBV5-1 and TRBJ2-1, with 10 bases matching TRBD2. Germline V gene data show CDR1 as SGHRS and CDR2 as YFSETQ. The CDR3 is made up of 15 amino acids. J was trimmed by 4 bases and V by 1 base; bases with no gene match: 2. Written as DNA, the CDR3 is TGCGCCAGCAGCTTGAGCGGGGGGGGATACAATGAGCAGTTCTTC. Translating gives CASSLSGGGYNEQFF.

This clonotype was detected many times. This chain joins TRBV11-2 and TRBJ2-1; D perhaps matches TRBD1 (6 bases). Germline V lookup: CDR1 SGHAT, CDR2 FQNNGV. V dropped 4 bases and J dropped 5 bases, with 15 bases sitting between them. The CDR3 loop spans 15 amino acids. The CDR3 region has the DNA TGTGCCAGCAGCTCACAGGGAACTAAAGACAATGAGCAGTTCTTC. This encodes CASSSQGTKDNEQFF. The full variable domain, completed using reference TRBV11-2 and TRBJ2-1, is EAGVAQSPRYKIIEKRQSVAFWCNPISGHATLYWYQQILGQGPKLLIQFQNNGVVDDSQLPKDRFSAERLKGVDSTLKIQPAKLEDSAVYLCASSSQGTKDNEQFFGPGTRLTVL.